A single sample gave rise to the 7 T cell receptor beta chains below, sequenced in a study of healthy donors' naive CD4 and CD8 T cells. Each TCR library used approximately 500 ng of total RNA and a linear amplification protocol. From the reads, TCRdb called clonotypes with MiXCR, one entry per CDR3 protein. The data hold about 180,000 distinct CDR3 sequences, with 74% observed a single time. The sample consisted of naive CD4+ and CD8+ T cells sorted from blood, pooled from several donors. These TCRs come from a pool of human donors in good health; the sample pools cells from several healthy donors.

This clonotype appeared a few times. The chain joins TRBV10-2 to TRBJ2-7, with a possible D match to TRBD2 (6 bases). The length of the CDR3 is 16 residues. Trimming pared 5 bases from V and 6 bases from J, leaving 23 bases between. The germline gives CDR1 WSHSY, CDR2 SAAADI. In nucleotides, the CDR3 is TGCGCCAGCAGTCAGCAAGGAGGGTCCTACCCTCGCGAGCAGTACGTC. It encodes CASSQQGGSYPREQYV.

This sequence joins TRBV5-4 and TRBJ2-7; D may be TRBD1 (6 bases). The CDR3 has 15 amino acids. Germline V gene data show CDR1 as SGHNT and CDR2 as YYREEE (reference sequence). Trimming pared 9 bases from V and 0 bases from J, leaving 19 bases between. CDR3 coding DNA: TGTGCCACCTCTGGGGGCGGAACTATCTCCTACGAGCAGTACTTC. Translating it yields CATSGGGTISYEQYF.

The rearrangement joins TRBV6-5 to TRBJ1-5; D call uncertain. The CDR3 is 12 amino acids. Germline V gives CDR1 MNHEY, CDR2 SVGAGI. The germline V and J ends were trimmed by 6 bases and 4 bases, with 7 bases remaining between them. DNA of the CDR3: TGTGCCAGCAGGCATAGAAATCAGCCCCAGCATTTT. Translating gives CASRHRNQPQHF.

CDR3 in amino acids: CASSYPSGTPAYGYTF. DNA for the CDR3: TGTGCCAGCAGTTACCCATCAGGAACCCCAGCCTATGGCTACACCTTC. This chain uses TRBV6-5 with TRBJ1-2, with unresolved D. Germline values: CDR1 MNHEY, CDR2 SVGAGI. This CDR3 region has 16 residues. V dropped 2 bases and J dropped 4 bases, with 17 bases sitting between them.

V usage is TRBV4-3 and J usage is TRBJ2-3; no clear D. Trimming took off 4 bases at V and 12 bases at J, with 14 bases between the two ends. Germline assignment: CDR1 LGHNA and CDR2 YSLEER. This CDR3 has 12 residues. The CDR3 coding sequence is TGCGCCAGCAGCCTCCCTGGCTCCCTACAGTATTTT. Its protein is CASSLPGSLQYF.

The V gene is TRBV29-1, the J gene TRBJ2-7; tentatively, D is TRBD2 (6 bases). The V end lost 5 bases, the J end lost 5 bases, and 16 bases lay between the germline ends. Germline loops: CDR1 SQVTM, CDR2 ANQGSEA. This CDR3 is built from 13 residues. For the CDR3, the DNA is TGCAGCGTTAAGCCTGCGGGGCGGCACGAGCAGTACTTC. This sequence encodes CSVKPAGRHEQYF.

CDR3 loop: CASSFGWSNQPQHF. Here the CDR3 DNA reads TGTGCCAGCAGTTTCGGCTGGAGCAATCAGCCCCAGCATTTT. V usage is TRBV6-2 or TRBV6-3 and J usage is TRBJ1-5; D is ambiguous. Deletions cut 4 bases from V and 1 base from J, with 8 bases between. Germline CDR1 is MNHEY and CDR2 is SVGEGT. The CDR3 runs to 14 residues.